This is a list of T cell receptor beta chains from one sample in a study of blood T cells in healthy people across ages. TCRdb redid the calling of the 5' RACE reads with MiXCR, one entry per CDR3 protein. Among 750,000 to 950,000 distinct CDR3 sequences listed, roughly 24% were seen once. The sample also formed part of further work on T cells of mothers and their children.

Input material: blood. The source of these receptors is a boy aged 5-17 years in good health. Each CDR3 is given with its conserved first and last residue. A D gene is named only where the DNA matches it firmly. Clone size is not always given. Where it is, it says once, few, many or a class for expanded clones.

v_call: TRBV10-3; d_call: .; clone_size: few; j_call: TRBJ1-2; cdr3_aa: CAISRYRDIHNYGYTF; cdr3_nt: TGTGCCATCAGCCGCTACCGGGACATCCATAACTATGGCTACACCTTC
v_call: TRBV6-5; d_call: .; clone_size: few; j_call: TRBJ2-4; cdr3_aa: CASSYGPENIQYF; cdr3_nt: TGTGCCAGCAGTTATGGTCCCGAAAACATTCAGTACTTC
v_call: TRBV28; d_call: TRBD2; clone_size: few; j_call: TRBJ2-5; cdr3_aa: CASPPHAGGRKETQYF; cdr3_nt: TGTGCCAGCCCGCCCCATGCGGGGGGCCGAAAAGAGACCCAGTACTTC
v_call: TRBV5-6; d_call: .; clone_size: .; j_call: TRBJ2-5; cdr3_aa: CASTSRGPYQETQYF; cdr3_nt: TGTGCCAGCACCTCCCGGGGGCCGTACCAAGAGACCCAGTACTTC
v_call: TRBV10-3; d_call: TRBD2; clone_size: .; j_call: TRBJ2-1; cdr3_aa: CAIQSGGYYNEQFF; cdr3_nt: TGTGCCATCCAGAGCGGGGGATACTACAATGAGCAGTTCTTC
v_call: TRBV2; d_call: TRBD2; clone_size: .; j_call: TRBJ2-5; cdr3_aa: CASTREGRIAGGRETQYF; cdr3_nt: TGTGCCAGCACCCGCGAGGGTAGAATAGCGGGGGGGCGGGAGACCCAGTACTTC
v_call: TRBV11-1; d_call: .; clone_size: .; j_call: TRBJ2-1; cdr3_aa: CASSLLENEQFF; cdr3_nt: TGTGCCAGCAGCTTATTAGAGAATGAGCAGTTCTTC
v_call: TRBV20-1; d_call: .; clone_size: few; j_call: TRBJ1-4; cdr3_aa: CSAGGGGKLFF; cdr3_nt: TGCAGTGCTGGGGGGGGTGGAAAACTGTTTTTT
v_call: TRBV5-1; d_call: .; clone_size: .; j_call: TRBJ1-4; cdr3_aa: CASRRGLFDIPTNEKLFF; cdr3_nt: TGCGCCAGCAGACGAGGACTGTTTGACATCCCAACTAATGAAAAACTGTTTTTT
v_call: TRBV20-1; d_call: .; clone_size: few; j_call: TRBJ1-2; cdr3_aa: CSARGDGNYGYTF; cdr3_nt: TGCAGTGCTAGGGGGGACGGTAACTATGGCTACACCTTC
v_call: TRBV19; d_call: .; clone_size: .; j_call: TRBJ1-2; cdr3_aa: CASSITTADGYTF; cdr3_nt: TGTGCCAGTAGTATCACAACAGCGGACGGCTACACCTTC
v_call: TRBV7-9; d_call: .; clone_size: few; j_call: TRBJ2-7; cdr3_aa: CASSRGLGSYYEQYF; cdr3_nt: TGTGCCAGCAGCCGGGGCCTAGGGAGCTACTACGAGCAGTACTTC
v_call: TRBV12-3/TRBV12-4; d_call: .; clone_size: few; j_call: TRBJ1-1; cdr3_aa: CASGTYRLRTEAFF; cdr3_nt: TGTGCCAGCGGCACCTACAGATTGAGGACTGAAGCTTTCTTT
v_call: TRBV25-1; d_call: TRBD1; clone_size: few; j_call: TRBJ1-2; cdr3_aa: CASSNRTGDGYGYTF; cdr3_nt: TGTGCCAGCAGTAACCGGACAGGGGATGGATATGGCTACACCTTC
v_call: TRBV7-3; d_call: TRBD1; clone_size: .; j_call: TRBJ2-5; cdr3_aa: CASSPDGTAIGETQYF; cdr3_nt: TGTGCCAGCAGCCCTGATGGGACAGCCATCGGGGAGACCCAGTACTTC
v_call: TRBV12-5; d_call: .; clone_size: few; j_call: TRBJ2-5; cdr3_aa: CASGSDRIQETQYF; cdr3_nt: TGTGCTAGTGGTTCCGACCGCATCCAAGAGACCCAGTACTTC
v_call: TRBV12-3/TRBV12-4; d_call: .; clone_size: few; j_call: TRBJ1-4; cdr3_aa: CASSLSGGIGTNEKLFF; cdr3_nt: TGTGCCAGCAGTTTGTCAGGTGGGATCGGGACTAATGAAAAACTGTTTTTT
v_call: TRBV20-1; d_call: TRBD1; clone_size: few; j_call: TRBJ1-4; cdr3_aa: CSARGTVNEKLFF; cdr3_nt: TGCAGTGCTAGGGGGACAGTTAATGAAAAACTGTTTTTT
v_call: TRBV18; d_call: .; clone_size: .; j_call: TRBJ2-7; cdr3_aa: CASSPLSGVSHEQYF; cdr3_nt: TGTGCCAGCTCACCACTATCCGGGGTCTCCCACGAGCAGTACTTC
v_call: TRBV29-1; d_call: .; clone_size: many; j_call: TRBJ2-5; cdr3_aa: CSVVRGGETQYF; cdr3_nt: TGCAGCGTTGTCAGAGGAGGAGAGACCCAGTACTTC
v_call: TRBV12-3/TRBV12-4; d_call: TRBD2; clone_size: many; j_call: TRBJ2-1; cdr3_aa: CASSPSGLAGGNEQFF; cdr3_nt: TGTGCCAGCAGTCCGTCTGGACTAGCGGGGGGGAATGAGCAGTTCTTC
v_call: TRBV6-1; d_call: .; clone_size: .; j_call: TRBJ1-5; cdr3_aa: CASSPRVGTAQNQPQHF; cdr3_nt: TGTGCCAGCAGCCCCCGGGTAGGGACGGCCCAAAATCAGCCCCAGCATTTT
v_call: TRBV7-3; d_call: .; clone_size: .; j_call: TRBJ1-1; cdr3_aa: CASSSRRGTEAFF; cdr3_nt: TGTGCCAGCAGCTCCCGCCGTGGGACTGAAGCTTTCTTT
v_call: TRBV7-9; d_call: .; clone_size: .; j_call: TRBJ2-5; cdr3_aa: CASSLETVWKHF; cdr3_nt: TGTGCCAGCAGCTTAGAGACCGTTTGGAAGCACTTC
v_call: TRBV6-1; d_call: TRBD2; clone_size: few; j_call: TRBJ2-7; cdr3_aa: CASTQTSGGLGEQYF; cdr3_nt: TGTGCCAGCACCCAAACTAGCGGGGGGTTAGGAGAGCAGTACTTC
v_call: TRBV25-1; d_call: .; clone_size: few; j_call: TRBJ2-1; cdr3_aa: CASSSRVGGWQFF; cdr3_nt: TGTGCCAGCTCGTCCCGGGTTGGGGGTTGGCAGTTCTTC
v_call: TRBV6-6; d_call: .; clone_size: few; j_call: TRBJ1-4; cdr3_aa: CASSYPDGISEKLFF; cdr3_nt: TGTGCCAGCAGTTACCCCGACGGGATTAGCGAAAAACTGTTTTTT
v_call: TRBV2; d_call: .; clone_size: .; j_call: TRBJ2-5; cdr3_aa: CASSDRRTQETQYF; cdr3_nt: TGTGCCAGCAGTGATCGGCGGACCCAAGAGACCCAGTACTTC
v_call: TRBV20-1; d_call: .; clone_size: few; j_call: TRBJ2-5; cdr3_aa: CSARETQQETQYF; cdr3_nt: TGCAGTGCTAGAGAGACCCAACAAGAGACCCAGTACTTC
v_call: TRBV11-2; d_call: .; clone_size: .; j_call: TRBJ1-3; cdr3_aa: CASSLPSSGNTIYF; cdr3_nt: TGTGCCAGCAGCTTACCGAGCTCTGGAAACACCATATATTTT
v_call: TRBV7-9; d_call: .; clone_size: .; j_call: TRBJ1-1; cdr3_aa: CASSLGSSRTEAFF; cdr3_nt: TGTGCCAGCAGCTTGGGCTCCTCGAGGACTGAAGCTTTCTTT
v_call: TRBV20-1; d_call: TRBD1; clone_size: .; j_call: TRBJ1-3; cdr3_aa: CSARLLSGTDSGNTIYF; cdr3_nt: TGCAGTGCTAGATTGCTTTCCGGGACAGACTCTGGAAACACCATATATTTT